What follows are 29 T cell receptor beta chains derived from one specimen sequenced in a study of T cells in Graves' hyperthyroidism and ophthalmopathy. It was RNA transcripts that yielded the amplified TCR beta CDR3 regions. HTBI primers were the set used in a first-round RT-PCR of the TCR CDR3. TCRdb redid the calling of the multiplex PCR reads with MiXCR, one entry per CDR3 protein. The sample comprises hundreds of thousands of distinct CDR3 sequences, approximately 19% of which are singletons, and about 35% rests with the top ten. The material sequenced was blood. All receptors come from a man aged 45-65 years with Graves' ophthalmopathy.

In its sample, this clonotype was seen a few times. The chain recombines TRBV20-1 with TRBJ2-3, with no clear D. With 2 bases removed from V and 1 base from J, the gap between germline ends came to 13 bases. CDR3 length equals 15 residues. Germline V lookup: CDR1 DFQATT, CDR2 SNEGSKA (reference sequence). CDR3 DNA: TGCAGTGCTAGAAGCCCGCAGTCTCGCACAGATACGCAGTATTTT. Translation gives CSARSPQSRTDTQYF.

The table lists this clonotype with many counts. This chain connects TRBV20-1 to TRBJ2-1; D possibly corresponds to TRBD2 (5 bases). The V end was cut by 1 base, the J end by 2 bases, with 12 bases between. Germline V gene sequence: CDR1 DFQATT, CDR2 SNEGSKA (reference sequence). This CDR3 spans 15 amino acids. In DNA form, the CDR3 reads TGCAGTGCTAGAGGGATGGGAGTAGCCTACAATGAGCAGTTCTTC. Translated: CSARGMGVAYNEQFF.

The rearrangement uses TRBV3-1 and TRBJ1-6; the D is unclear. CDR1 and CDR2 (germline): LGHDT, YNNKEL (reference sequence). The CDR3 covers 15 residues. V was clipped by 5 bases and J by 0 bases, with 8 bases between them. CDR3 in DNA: TGTGCCAGCAGCGGCAGTAGCTCCTATAATTCACCCCTCCACTTT. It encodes CASSGSSSYNSPLHF.

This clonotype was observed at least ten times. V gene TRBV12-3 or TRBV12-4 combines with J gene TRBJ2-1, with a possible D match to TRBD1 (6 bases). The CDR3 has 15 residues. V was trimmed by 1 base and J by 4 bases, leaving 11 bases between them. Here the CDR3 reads CASSLGAGAYNEQFF. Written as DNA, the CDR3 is TGTGCCAGCAGTTTAGGGGCAGGGGCTTACAATGAGCAGTTCTTC.

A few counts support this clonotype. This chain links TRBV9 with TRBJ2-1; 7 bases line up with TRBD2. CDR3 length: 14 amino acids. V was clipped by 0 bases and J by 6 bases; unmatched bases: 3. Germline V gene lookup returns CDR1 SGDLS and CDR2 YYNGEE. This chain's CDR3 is CASSVGLASNEQFF. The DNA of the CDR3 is TGTGCCAGCAGCGTAGGACTAGCAAGCAATGAGCAGTTCTTC.

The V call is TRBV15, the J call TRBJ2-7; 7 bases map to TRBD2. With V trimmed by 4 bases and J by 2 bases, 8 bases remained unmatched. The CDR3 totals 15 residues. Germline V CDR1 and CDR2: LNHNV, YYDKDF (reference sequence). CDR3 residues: CATSINAGVTYEQYF. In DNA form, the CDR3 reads TGTGCCACCAGCATCAACGCGGGAGTGACCTACGAGCAGTACTTC.

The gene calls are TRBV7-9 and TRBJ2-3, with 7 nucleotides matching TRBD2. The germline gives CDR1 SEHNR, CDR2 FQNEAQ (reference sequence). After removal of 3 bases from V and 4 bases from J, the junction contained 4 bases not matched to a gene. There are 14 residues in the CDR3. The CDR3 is CASSFGGIPDTQYF. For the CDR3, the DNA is TGTGCCAGCAGCTTCGGGGGGATCCCAGATACGCAGTATTTT.

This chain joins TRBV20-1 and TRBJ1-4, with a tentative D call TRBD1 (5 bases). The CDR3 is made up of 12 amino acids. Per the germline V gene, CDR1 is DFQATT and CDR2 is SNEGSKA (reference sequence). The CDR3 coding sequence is TGCAGCGCCCCAGGGATAAATGAAAAACTGTTTTTT. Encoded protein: CSAPGINEKLFF.

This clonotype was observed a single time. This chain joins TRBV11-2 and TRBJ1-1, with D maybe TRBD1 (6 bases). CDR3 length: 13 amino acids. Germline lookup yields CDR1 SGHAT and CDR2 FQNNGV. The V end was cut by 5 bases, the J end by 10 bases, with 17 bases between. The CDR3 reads CASSPTIQGRAFF. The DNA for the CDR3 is TGTGCCAGCAGCCCTACAATACAGGGCCGAGCTTTCTTT.

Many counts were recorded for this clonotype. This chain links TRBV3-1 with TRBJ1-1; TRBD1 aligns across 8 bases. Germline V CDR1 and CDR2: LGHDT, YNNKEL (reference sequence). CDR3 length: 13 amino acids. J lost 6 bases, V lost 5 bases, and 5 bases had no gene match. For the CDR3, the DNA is TGTGCCAGCAGCGGTCAGGGGGCCGCTGAAGCTTTCTTT. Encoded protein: CASSGQGAAEAFF.

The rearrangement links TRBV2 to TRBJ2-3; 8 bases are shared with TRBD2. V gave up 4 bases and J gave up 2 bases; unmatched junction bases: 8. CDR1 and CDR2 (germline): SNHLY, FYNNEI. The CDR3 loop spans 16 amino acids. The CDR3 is CASSGRSGRNTDTQYF. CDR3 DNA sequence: TGTGCCAGCAGTGGTCGAAGCGGGAGAAACACAGATACGCAGTATTTT.

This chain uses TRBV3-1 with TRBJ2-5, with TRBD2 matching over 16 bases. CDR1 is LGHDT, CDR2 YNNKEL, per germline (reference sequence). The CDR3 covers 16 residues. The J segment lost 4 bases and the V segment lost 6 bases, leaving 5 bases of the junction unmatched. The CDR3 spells CASRGTSGRAGETQYF. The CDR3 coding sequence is TGTGCCAGCAGGGGGACTAGCGGGAGGGCCGGAGAGACCCAGTACTTC.

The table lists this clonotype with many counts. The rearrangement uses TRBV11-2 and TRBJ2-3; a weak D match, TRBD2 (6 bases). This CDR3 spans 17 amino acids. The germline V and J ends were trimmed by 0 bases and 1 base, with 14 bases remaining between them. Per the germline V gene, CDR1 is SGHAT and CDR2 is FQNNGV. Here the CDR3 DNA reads TGTGCCAGCAGCTTAGATGGGGGGATAGAGGGCACAGATACGCAGTATTTT. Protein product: CASSLDGGIEGTDTQYF.

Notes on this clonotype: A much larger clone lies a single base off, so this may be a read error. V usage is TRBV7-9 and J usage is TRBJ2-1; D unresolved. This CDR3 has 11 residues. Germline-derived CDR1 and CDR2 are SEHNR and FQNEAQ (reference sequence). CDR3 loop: CAGSGMGEQFF. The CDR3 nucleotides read TGTGCCGGCAGTGGAATGGGTGAGCAGTTCTTC.

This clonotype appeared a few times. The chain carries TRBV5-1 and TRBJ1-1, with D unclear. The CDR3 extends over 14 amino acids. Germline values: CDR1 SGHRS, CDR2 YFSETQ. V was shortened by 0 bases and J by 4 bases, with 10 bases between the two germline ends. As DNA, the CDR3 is TGCGCCAGCAGCTTGGTGGGGTCGGGCACTGAAGCTTTCTTT. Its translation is CASSLVGSGTEAFF. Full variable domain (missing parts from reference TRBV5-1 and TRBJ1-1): KAGVTQTPRYLIKTRGQQVTLSCSPISGHRSVSWYQQTPGQGLQFLFEYFSETQRNKGNFPGRFSGRQFSNSRSEMNVSTLELGDSALYLCASSLVGSGTEAFFGQGTRLTVV.

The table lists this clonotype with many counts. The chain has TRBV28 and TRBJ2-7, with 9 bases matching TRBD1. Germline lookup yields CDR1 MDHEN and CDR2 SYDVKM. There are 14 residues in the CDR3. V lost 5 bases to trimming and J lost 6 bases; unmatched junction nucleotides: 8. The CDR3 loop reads CASSPRDREGEQYF. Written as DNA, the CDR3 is TGTGCCAGCAGTCCTCGGGACAGGGAGGGCGAGCAGTACTTC.

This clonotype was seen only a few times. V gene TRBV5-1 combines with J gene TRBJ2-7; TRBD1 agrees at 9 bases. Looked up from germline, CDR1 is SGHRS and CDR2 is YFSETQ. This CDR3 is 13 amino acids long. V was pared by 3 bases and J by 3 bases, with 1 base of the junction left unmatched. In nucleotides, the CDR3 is TGCGCCAGCAGCTGGACAGGGGACTACGAGCAGTACTTC. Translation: CASSWTGDYEQYF.

In DNA form, the CDR3 reads TGTGCCATCACCCCTAAGGGGCTGAACAATGAGCAGTTCTTC. Protein product: CAITPKGLNNEQFF. The V and J genes are TRBV10-3 and TRBJ2-1; D might be TRBD1 (5 bases). The germline gives CDR1 ENHRY, CDR2 SYGVKD. This CDR3 comprises 14 residues. V was trimmed by 7 bases and J by 5 bases, leaving 15 bases between them.

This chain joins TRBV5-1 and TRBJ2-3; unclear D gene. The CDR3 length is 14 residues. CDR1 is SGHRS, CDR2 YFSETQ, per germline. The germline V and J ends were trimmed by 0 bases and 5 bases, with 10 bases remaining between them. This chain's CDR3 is CASSLGVFQDTQYF. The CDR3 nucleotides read TGCGCCAGCAGCTTGGGAGTTTTTCAAGATACGCAGTATTTT.

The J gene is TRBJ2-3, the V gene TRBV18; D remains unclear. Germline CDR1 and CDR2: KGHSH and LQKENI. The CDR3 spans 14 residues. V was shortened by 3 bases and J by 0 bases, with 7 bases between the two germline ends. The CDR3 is CASSPRDSTDTQYF. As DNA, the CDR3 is TGTGCCAGCTCACCCCGTGACAGCACAGATACGCAGTATTTT.

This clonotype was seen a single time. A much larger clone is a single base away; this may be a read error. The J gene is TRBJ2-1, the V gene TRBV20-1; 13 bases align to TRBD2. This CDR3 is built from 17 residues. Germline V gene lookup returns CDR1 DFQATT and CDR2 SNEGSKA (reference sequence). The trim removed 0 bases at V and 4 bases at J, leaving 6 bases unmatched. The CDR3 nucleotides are TGCAGTGCTAGAGATGGACTAGCGGGAGTGGTGTACAATGAGCAGTTCTTC. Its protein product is CSARDGLAGVVYNEQFF.

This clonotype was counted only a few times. CDR3 amino acids: CAWEPRGQGNLGGYTF. Written as DNA, the CDR3 is TGTGCCTGGGAACCCCGGGGACAGGGGAATTTAGGGGGCTACACCTTC. This chain joins TRBV30 and TRBJ1-2; TRBD1 aligns across 10 bases. Germline CDR1 reads GTSNPN; CDR2 reads SVGIG (reference sequence). V gave up 5 bases and J gave up 8 bases; unmatched junction bases: 17. The CDR3 extends over 16 amino acids.

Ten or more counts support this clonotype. This CDR3 reads CASSSRQGARYGYTF. The DNA of the CDR3 is TGTGCCAGCAGTTCTCGACAGGGGGCTAGGTATGGCTACACCTTC. The chain carries TRBV28 and TRBJ1-2, with TRBD1 matching over 10 bases. This CDR3 has 15 amino acids. Germline CDR1 reads MDHEN; CDR2 reads SYDVKM. Trimming took 4 bases from V and 5 from J; bases not matched to a gene: 7.

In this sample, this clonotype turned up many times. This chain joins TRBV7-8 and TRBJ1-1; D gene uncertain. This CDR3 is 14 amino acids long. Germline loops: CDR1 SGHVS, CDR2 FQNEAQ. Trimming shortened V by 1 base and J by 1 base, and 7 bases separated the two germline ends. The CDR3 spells CASSLENKNTEAFF. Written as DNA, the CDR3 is TGTGCCAGCAGCTTAGAAAACAAGAACACTGAAGCTTTCTTT.

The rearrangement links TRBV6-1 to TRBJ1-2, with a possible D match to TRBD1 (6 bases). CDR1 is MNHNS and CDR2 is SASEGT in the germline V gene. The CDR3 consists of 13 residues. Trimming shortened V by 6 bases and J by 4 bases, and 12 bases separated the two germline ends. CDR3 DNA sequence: TGTGCCAGCAGCCTCCGGGACACCTATGGCTACACCTTC. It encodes CASSLRDTYGYTF.

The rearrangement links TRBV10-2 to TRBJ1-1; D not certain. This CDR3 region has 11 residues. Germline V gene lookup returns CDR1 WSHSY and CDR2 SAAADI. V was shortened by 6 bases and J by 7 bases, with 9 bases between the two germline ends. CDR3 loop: CASRAGYEAFF. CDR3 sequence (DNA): TGCGCCAGCAGGGCGGGGTATGAAGCTTTCTTT.

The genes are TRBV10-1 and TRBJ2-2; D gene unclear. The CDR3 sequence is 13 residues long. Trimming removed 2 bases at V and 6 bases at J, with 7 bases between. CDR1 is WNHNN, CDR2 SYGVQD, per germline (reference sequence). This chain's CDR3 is CASSEDFPGELFF. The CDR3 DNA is TGCGCCAGCAGTGAGGATTTCCCCGGGGAGCTGTTTTTT.

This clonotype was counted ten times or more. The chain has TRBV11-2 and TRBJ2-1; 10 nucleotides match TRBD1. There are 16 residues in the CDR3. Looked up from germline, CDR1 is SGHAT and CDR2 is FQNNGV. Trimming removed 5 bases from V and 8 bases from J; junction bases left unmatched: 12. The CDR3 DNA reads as TGTGCCAGCAGCCTGGCCGGGACAGGGGTTCGGTATGAGCAGTTCTTC. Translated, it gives CASSLAGTGVRYEQFF.

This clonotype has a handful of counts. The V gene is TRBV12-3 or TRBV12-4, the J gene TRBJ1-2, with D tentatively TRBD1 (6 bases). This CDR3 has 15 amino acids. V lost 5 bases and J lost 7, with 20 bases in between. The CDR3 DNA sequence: TGTGCCAGCAGTCCGGGGGGCAGGCCGCACTCTGGCTACACCTTC. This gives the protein CASSPGGRPHSGYTF.